This T cell receptor beta chain appears in the sequencing data of a study of vaccination effects on CD4 cells after COVID-19. Trimming pared 3 bases from V and 8 bases from J, leaving 13 bases between. The CDR3 is made up of 13 amino acids. Culture proceeded for approximately nine days, and CD4+ T cells were then isolated. TCRdb's table, derived via immunoSEQ multiplex PCR, lists solely in-frame clones and lacks some. The sample includes under 40,000 clones, about 65% of them seen just once. About this clone itself: The antigen remains undetermined.

This sequence joins TRBV12-3 or TRBV12-4 and TRBJ1-2; D ambiguous. This clonotype originated in a human donor who received a COVID-19 vaccine. This specimen was CD4+ T cells from PBMCs cultured without peptide, taken before COVID-19 vaccination. DNA of the CDR3: TGTGCCAGCAGTTTCAGCGGCTCAGTAGGCTACACCTTC. Protein sequence: CASSFSGSVGYTF.